The T cell receptor (beta chain) under discussion was sequenced for a study of T cells in Graves' hyperthyroidism and ophthalmopathy. Study findings and constraints: Before onset, ophthalmopathy was predicted by the model a median around 6 months earlier. Also found in blood were most expanded thyroid clonotypes above 0.001.

V lost 1 base to trimming and J lost 0 bases, with 4 bases between them. The CDR3 sequence is 14 residues long. Germline CDR1 MNHNY, CDR2 SVGAGI (reference sequence). Amplified TCR beta CDR3 regions came from RNA transcripts. HTBI primers were the set used in a first-round RT-PCR of the TCR CDR3. From the multiplex PCR reads, TCRdb called clonotypes with MiXCR, one entry per CDR3 protein. The data contain a few hundred thousand distinct CDR3 sequences, about 16% of them singletons. This clonotype was counted a few times. Its cognate antigen is unknown. The authors took PBMCs from 10 ml fresh peripheral blood.

This clonotype was obtained from a woman under 40 with Graves' ophthalmopathy. Sequenced: blood. The V call is TRBV6-6, the J call TRBJ2-1; no clear D. CDR3 in DNA: TGTGCCAGCAGTTACTTGGACTCCTACAATGAGCAGTTCTTC. Its translation is CASSYLDSYNEQFF.